This T cell receptor beta chain was identified in a study of T cell changes during pregnancy in multiple sclerosis. This CDR3 is built from 13 residues. The germline CDR1 and CDR2 sequences are MNHEY and SVGAGI. With 0 bases removed from V and 6 bases from J, the gap between germline ends came to 6 bases. Libraries were prepared by immunoSEQ multiplex PCR; TCRdb keeps only in-frame clonotypes and omits some of them. The table records 70,000 to 90,000 clones, 80% to 95% of them present only once. This chain connects TRBV6-5 to TRBJ2-1; D ambiguous. The TCR was taken from a female donor with multiple sclerosis, enrolled in a pregnancy study. The sequencing used peripheral blood, collected in the first trimester of pregnancy. CDR3 residues: CASSYSASNEQFF. CDR3 nucleotide sequence: TGTGCCAGCAGTTACTCCGCGAGCAATGAGCAGTTCTTC.